Following are 21 T cell receptor beta chains from one sample sequenced in a study of PD-1 blockade in classical Hodgkin lymphoma. Libraries were prepared by immunoSEQ multiplex PCR; TCRdb keeps only in-frame clonotypes and omits some of them. The table has 46,000 or so clones, around 72% seen once; the top ten hold about 10%. Exposure to brentuximab vedotin varied, and each patient had relapsed following autologous stem cell transplantation. The specimen comprised peripheral blood mononuclear cells (PBMCs), sampled at baseline. All receptors come from a human donor with classical Hodgkin lymphoma.

The genes are TRBV27 and TRBJ2-2, with D hard to call. Deletions cut 2 bases from V and 1 base from J, with 2 bases between. Germline CDR1 and CDR2: MNHEY and SMNVEV (reference sequence). The CDR3 has 13 amino acids. The CDR3 DNA sequence: TGTGCCAGCAGTTTAGAGAACACCGGGGAGCTGTTTTTT. It codes for CASSLENTGELFF.

The rearrangement joins TRBV1 to TRBJ2-2; the table's D call, TRBD1, has no DNA check behind it. TRBV1 is a documented pseudogene. The CDR3 spans 18 residues. Written as DNA, the CDR3 is TGCACCAGCAGCAATGGGACACCTCGAGATGGGAACACCGGGGAGCTGTTTTTT. Protein sequence: CTSSNGTPRDGNTGELFF.

This clone was detected only once. One end of the junction does not line up with germline, which may come from a read error. J is TRBJ1-2 and V is TRBV2, with a weak D call TRBD1 (6 bases). CDR1 is SNHLY and CDR2 is FYNNEI in the germline V gene. The CDR3 spans 13 residues. CDR3 sequence (DNA): TGTGCCCGCAGACAGGCGCTCAACTATGGCTACACCTTC. Amino acids: CARRQALNYGYTF.

This clone was seen just once. Other DNA sequences from this sample encode an identical CDR3 as well. The chain couples TRBV6-1 to TRBJ1-6; D unresolved. The V end was cut by 6 bases, the J end by 4 bases, with 10 bases between. The CDR3 is 14 residues long. Germline lookup yields CDR1 MNHNS and CDR2 SASEGT. The CDR3 DNA reads as TGTGCCAGCAGCTCCGGACCGTATAATTCACCCCTCCACTTT. Its translation: CASSSGPYNSPLHF.

Written as DNA, the CDR3 is TGTGCCAGCAGTGGACTTTTGGGAGATGGCTACACCTTC. Its translation: CASSGLLGDGYTF. The chain links TRBV2 to TRBJ1-2; no clear D gene. This CDR3 is 13 amino acids long. V lost 4 bases and J 6 bases, leaving 12 bases between the germline ends. Germline values: CDR1 SNHLY, CDR2 FYNNEI.

This rearrangement joins TRBV5-6 to TRBJ1-1; no reliable D call. This CDR3 is built from 14 residues. Germline CDR1 reads SGHDT; CDR2 reads YYEEEE. The V end was cut by 0 bases, the J end by 1 base, with 7 bases between. This chain's CDR3 is CASSLGQWNTEAFF. CDR3 nucleotides: TGTGCCAGCAGCTTGGGACAATGGAACACTGAAGCTTTCTTT.

The chain joins TRBV28 to TRBJ2-2, with 11 bases that match TRBD1. The CDR3 extends over 18 amino acids. From germline, CDR1 is MDHEN and CDR2 SYDVKM. Germline trimming cut 4 bases from V and 0 bases from J; bases unmatched to any gene: 7. This CDR3 is CASSSPGTGGSNTGELFF. The DNA of the CDR3 is TGTGCCAGCAGTTCCCCTGGGACAGGGGGTTCGAACACCGGGGAGCTGTTTTTT.

The chain has TRBV2 and TRBJ1-2, with D possibly TRBD1 on 5 matching bases. The ends were cut back, 3 bases at V and 4 bases at J, with 15 bases in the middle. The germline CDR1 and CDR2 sequences are SNHLY and FYNNEI. The CDR3 length is 15 residues. The CDR3 bases are TGTGCCAGCAGTGAGGGGGAGGGGCCGAGCTATGGCTACACCTTC. Amino acids: CASSEGEGPSYGYTF.

The chain employs TRBV5-1 and TRBJ2-7, with D possibly TRBD1 on 5 matching bases. CDR3 length equals 14 residues. Between the trimmed V and J ends, which lost 1 base and 7 bases, there was a span of 15 bases. The germline gives CDR1 SGHRS, CDR2 YFSETQ. CDR3 DNA: TGCGCCAGCAGCTTGAGTGGGGCCGGGCGAGAGCAGTACTTC. Protein product: CASSLSGAGREQYF. Filled out from reference TRBV5-1 and TRBJ2-7, the complete variable domain reads KAGVTQTPRYLIKTRGQQVTLSCSPISGHRSVSWYQQTPGQGLQFLFEYFSETQRNKGNFPGRFSGRQFSNSRSEMNVSTLELGDSALYLCASSLSGAGREQYFGPGTRLTVT.

The chain links TRBV7-9 to TRBJ2-7; 9 bases are shared with TRBD1. With 6 bases clipped from V and 1 base from J, the junction kept 13 bases outside the gene matches. Germline lookup yields CDR1 SEHNR and CDR2 FQNEAQ (reference sequence). There are 17 residues in the CDR3. The CDR3 region is CASSLQRWDRVSYEQYF. The CDR3 coding sequence is TGTGCCAGCAGTTTACAACGTTGGGACAGGGTATCCTACGAGCAGTACTTC.

The V call is TRBV28, the J call TRBJ2-3; 8 bases are shared with TRBD1. The CDR3 sequence is 14 residues long. V lost 6 bases, J lost 3 bases, and 5 bases stayed unmatched. Germline V gene lookup returns CDR1 MDHEN and CDR2 SYDVKM. The CDR3, as DNA: TGTGCCAGCAGCCCGGACAGGGCGACAGATACGCAGTATTTT. As protein: CASSPDRATDTQYF.

The V and J genes are TRBV12-5 and TRBJ1-1, with D tentatively TRBD1 (6 bases). The CDR3 has 20 residues. V lost 3 bases and J 0 bases, leaving 26 bases between the germline ends. Germline-derived CDR1 and CDR2 are LGHNT and FRNRAP. The CDR3 sequence: CASGFFLELAGTQMNTEAFF. In DNA form, the CDR3 reads TGTGCTAGTGGTTTTTTTCTGGAATTGGCCGGGACACAAATGAACACTGAAGCTTTCTTT.

This clone is medium-sized (0.01 to 0.1%) in the sample. V and J are TRBV7-6 and TRBJ2-7; TRBD1 matches at 10 bases. Germline V CDR1 and CDR2: SGHVS, FNYEAQ. J lost 1 base, V lost 5 bases, and 5 bases had no gene match. The CDR3 consists of 15 residues. This CDR3 reads CASSEGTGASYEQYF. Written as DNA, the CDR3 is TGTGCCAGCAGCGAGGGGACAGGGGCTTCCTACGAGCAGTACTTC.

A few counts support this clone. This sequence joins TRBV10-1 and TRBJ2-2; maybe TRBD2 (6 bases). The CDR3 runs to 17 residues. V lost 0 bases and J lost 2, with 13 bases in between. The germline V gene has CDR1 WNHNN and CDR2 SYGVQD (reference sequence). The CDR3 DNA follows: TGCGCCAGCAGTGAGTCGGGGGGTTTGGGCAACACCGGGGAGCTGTTTTTT. The encoded protein is CASSESGGLGNTGELFF.

The V call is TRBV19, the J call TRBJ2-5; TRBD1 matches at 7 bases. CDR1 is LNHDA, CDR2 SQIVND, per germline (reference sequence). The CDR3 is 15 amino acids. V trimming: 6 bases; J trimming: 1 base; junction bases outside the gene matches: 8. The CDR3 loop reads CASRSLGDSQETQYF. CDR3 bases: TGTGCCAGTAGAAGTCTTGGGGACAGCCAAGAGACCCAGTACTTC.

This chain connects TRBV14 to TRBJ2-5; 7 bases align to TRBD2. This CDR3 has 19 amino acids. Germline CDR1 is SGHDN and CDR2 is FVKESK. V trimming: 1 base; J trimming: 1 base; junction bases outside the gene matches: 15. The CDR3 loop reads CASSQGELASGRVQETQYF. DNA for the CDR3: TGTGCCAGCAGCCAAGGAGAATTAGCTAGCGGCCGAGTCCAAGAGACCCAGTACTTC.

This chain joins TRBV5-1 and TRBJ1-2, with D unclear. Germline V lookup: CDR1 SGHRS, CDR2 YFSETQ. The CDR3 covers 14 residues. Deletions cut 7 bases from V and 4 bases from J, with 17 bases between. CDR3 in amino acids: CASGPLDAFYGYTF. DNA of the CDR3: TGCGCCAGCGGCCCCCTAGACGCTTTCTATGGCTACACCTTC.

J is TRBJ1-3 and V is TRBV28; D gene ambiguous. V shed 5 bases and J shed 0 bases, with 8 bases lying between them. Germline lookup yields CDR1 MDHEN and CDR2 SYDVKM. This CDR3 comprises 14 residues. The CDR3 DNA reads as TGTGCCAGCAGTCTAACCAGCTCTGGAAACACCATATATTTT. Protein sequence: CASSLTSSGNTIYF. The whole variable domain, filled in from reference TRBV28 and TRBJ1-3, reads DVKVTQSSRYLVKRTGEKVFLECVQDMDHENMFWYRQDPGLGLRLIYFSYDVKMKEKGDIPEGYSVSREKKERFSLILESASTNQTSMYLCASSLTSSGNTIYFGEGSWLTVV.

This clone occurred once. The V and J genes are TRBV10-3 and TRBJ2-3; no firm D call. V lost 3 bases and J 6 bases, leaving 7 bases between the germline ends. The CDR3 loop spans 12 amino acids. Germline assignment: CDR1 ENHRY and CDR2 SYGVKD. This CDR3 is CAISDRGDTQYF. In nucleotides, the CDR3 is TGTGCCATCAGTGATAGAGGCGATACGCAGTATTTT.

Written as DNA, the CDR3 is TGTGCCAGCAGTTCCCGACAGGGGGAATCAGATACGCAGTATTTT. Its translation: CASSSRQGESDTQYF. J is TRBJ2-3 and V is TRBV6-6, with TRBD1 matching 9 bases. V shed 4 bases and J 4 bases; nucleotides not matched to a gene: 6. The CDR3 runs 15 residues. The germline V gene has CDR1 MNHNY and CDR2 SVGAGI (reference sequence).

The gene calls are TRBV6-5 and TRBJ1-2; tentative D call: TRBD1 (6 bases). The CDR3 is made up of 12 amino acids. Trimming cost V 5 bases and J 8 bases, with 12 bases left between them. Per the germline V gene, CDR1 is MNHEY and CDR2 is SVGAGI. CDR3 in DNA: TGTGCCAGCAGTCTTCAGGGGAAAGGCTACACCTTC. Its protein is CASSLQGKGYTF.